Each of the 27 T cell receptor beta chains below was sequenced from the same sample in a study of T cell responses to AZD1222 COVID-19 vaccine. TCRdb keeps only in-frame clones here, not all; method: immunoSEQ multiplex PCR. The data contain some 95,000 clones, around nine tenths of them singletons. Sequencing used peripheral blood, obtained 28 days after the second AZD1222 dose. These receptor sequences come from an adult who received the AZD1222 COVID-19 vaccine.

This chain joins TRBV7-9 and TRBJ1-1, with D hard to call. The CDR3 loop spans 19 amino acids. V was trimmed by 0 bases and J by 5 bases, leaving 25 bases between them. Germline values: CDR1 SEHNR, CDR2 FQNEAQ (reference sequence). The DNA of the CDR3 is TGTGCCAGCAGCTTAGCGCTTGGTACAGTTCCTAGAAGGGAGACTGAAGCTTTCTTT. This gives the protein CASSLALGTVPRRETEAFF.

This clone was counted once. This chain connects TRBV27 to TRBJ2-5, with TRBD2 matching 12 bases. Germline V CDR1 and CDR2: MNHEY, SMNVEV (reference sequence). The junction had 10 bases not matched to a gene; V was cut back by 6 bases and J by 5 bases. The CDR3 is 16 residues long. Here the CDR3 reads CASRTGLAGPRETQYF. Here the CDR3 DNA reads TGTGCCAGCAGAACCGGACTAGCGGGGCCCCGGGAGACCCAGTACTTC.

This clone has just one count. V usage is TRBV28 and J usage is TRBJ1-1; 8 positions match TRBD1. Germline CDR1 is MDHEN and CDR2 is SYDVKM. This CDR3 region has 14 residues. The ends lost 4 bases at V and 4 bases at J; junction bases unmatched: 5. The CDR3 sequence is CASSSWQGATEAFF. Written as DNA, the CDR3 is TGTGCCAGCAGTTCCTGGCAGGGGGCCACTGAAGCTTTCTTT.

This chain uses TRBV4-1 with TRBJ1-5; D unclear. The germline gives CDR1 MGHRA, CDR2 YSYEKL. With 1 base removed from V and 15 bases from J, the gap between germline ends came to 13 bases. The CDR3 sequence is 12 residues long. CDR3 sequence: CASSQGPGPLHF. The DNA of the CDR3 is TGCGCCAGCAGCCAAGGGCCAGGTCCATTGCATTTT.

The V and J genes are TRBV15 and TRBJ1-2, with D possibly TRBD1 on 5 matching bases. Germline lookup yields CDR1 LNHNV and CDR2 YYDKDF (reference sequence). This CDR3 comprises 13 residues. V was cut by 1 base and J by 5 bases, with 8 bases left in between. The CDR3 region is CATSRGGRYGYTF. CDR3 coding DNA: TGTGCCACCAGCAGAGGGGGGAGGTATGGCTACACCTTC.

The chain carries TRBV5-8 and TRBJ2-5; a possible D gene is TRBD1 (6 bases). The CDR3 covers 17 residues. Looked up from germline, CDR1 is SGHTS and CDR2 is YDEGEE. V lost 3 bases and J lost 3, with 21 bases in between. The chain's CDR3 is CASSSLRSTGQKETQYF. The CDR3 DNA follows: TGTGCCAGCAGCTCTTTGAGGTCGACAGGCCAGAAAGAGACCCAGTACTTC.

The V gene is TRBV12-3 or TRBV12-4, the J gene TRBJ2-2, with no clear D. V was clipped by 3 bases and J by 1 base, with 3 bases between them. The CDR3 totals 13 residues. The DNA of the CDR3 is TGTGCCAGCAGTTTGCGGAACACCGGGGAGCTGTTTTTT. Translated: CASSLRNTGELFF.

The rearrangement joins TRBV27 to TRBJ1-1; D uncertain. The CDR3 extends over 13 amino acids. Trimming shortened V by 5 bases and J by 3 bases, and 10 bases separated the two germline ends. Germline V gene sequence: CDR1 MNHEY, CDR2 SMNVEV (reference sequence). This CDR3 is CASSASTDTEAFF. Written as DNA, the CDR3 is TGTGCCAGCAGTGCCTCTACGGACACTGAAGCTTTCTTT.

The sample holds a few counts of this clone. CDR3 amino acids: CASSIDYLGETEAFF. CDR3 nucleotides: TGTGCCAGTAGTATAGATTACTTAGGGGAAACTGAAGCTTTCTTT. This sequence joins TRBV19 and TRBJ1-1; D is possibly TRBD1 (5 bases). Trimming stripped 0 bases from V and 5 bases from J, with 13 bases between. Per germline, CDR1 LNHDA and CDR2 SQIVND (reference sequence). The CDR3 contains 15 residues.

The CDR3 is CASSKGANTEAFF. The CDR3 nucleotides are TGTGCATCGAGTAAGGGGGCAAACACTGAAGCTTTCTTT. The chain has TRBV19 and TRBJ1-1; TRBD1 aligns across 7 bases. Germline V gene sequence: CDR1 LNHDA, CDR2 SQIVND (reference sequence). The CDR3 covers 13 residues.

The CDR3 region has the DNA TGTGCCAGCAGAAACGGGGCGCGTGAAGCTTTCTTT. This gives the protein CASRNGAREAFF. The chain has TRBV25-1 and TRBJ1-1; TRBD1 is a possible D gene (5 bases). This CDR3 is 12 amino acids long. Per the germline V gene, CDR1 is MGHDK and CDR2 is SYGVNS. Trimming took 6 bases from V and 7 from J, leaving 12 bases between them.

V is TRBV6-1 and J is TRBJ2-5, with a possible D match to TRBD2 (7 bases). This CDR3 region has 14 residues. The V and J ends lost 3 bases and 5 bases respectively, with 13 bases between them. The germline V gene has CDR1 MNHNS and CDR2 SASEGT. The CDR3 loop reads CASSDRGARETQYF. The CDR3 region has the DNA TGTGCCAGCAGTGATCGGGGGGCCCGGGAGACCCAGTACTTC.

The CDR3 is CASSSGGGASKNIQYF. The DNA of the CDR3 is TGTGCCAGCAGCTCCGGGGGGGGCGCGTCCAAAAACATTCAGTACTTC. The rearrangement uses TRBV7-2 and TRBJ2-4; TRBD2 matches at 8 bases. V lost 4 bases, J lost 2 bases, and 7 bases stayed unmatched. The CDR3 contains 16 residues. Germline V CDR1 and CDR2: SGHTA, FQGNSA.

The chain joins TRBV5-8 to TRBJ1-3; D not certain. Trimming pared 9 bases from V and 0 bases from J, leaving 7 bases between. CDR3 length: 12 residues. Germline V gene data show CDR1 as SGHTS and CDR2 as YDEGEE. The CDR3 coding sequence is TGTGCCACAAGAAGCTCTGGAAACACCATATATTTT. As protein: CATRSSGNTIYF.

The DNA of the CDR3 is TGTGCCAGCAGTCTTCGAGAGACCCAGTACTTC. This gives the protein CASSLRETQYF. V usage is TRBV28 and J usage is TRBJ2-5; D call uncertain. Germline assignment: CDR1 MDHEN and CDR2 SYDVKM. Trimming left V 5 bases short and J 4 bases short, with 5 bases between. This CDR3 is 11 amino acids long. Full variable domain (rest looked up from reference TRBV28 and TRBJ2-5): DVKVTQSSRYLVKRTGEKVFLECVQDMDHENMFWYRQDPGLGLRLIYFSYDVKMKEKGDIPEGYSVSREKKERFSLILESASTNQTSMYLCASSLRETQYFGPGTRLLVL.

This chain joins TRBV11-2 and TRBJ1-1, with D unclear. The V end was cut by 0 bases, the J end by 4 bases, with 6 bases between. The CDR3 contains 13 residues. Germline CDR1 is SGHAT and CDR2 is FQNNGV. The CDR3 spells CASSLDVSTEAFF. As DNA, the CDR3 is TGTGCCAGCAGCTTAGATGTTAGCACTGAAGCTTTCTTT.

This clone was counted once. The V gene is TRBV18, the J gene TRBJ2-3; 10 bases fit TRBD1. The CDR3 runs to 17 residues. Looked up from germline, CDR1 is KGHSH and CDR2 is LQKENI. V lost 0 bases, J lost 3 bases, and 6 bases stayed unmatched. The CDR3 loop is CASSPPTGQGVTDTQYF. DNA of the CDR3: TGTGCCAGCTCACCACCGACCGGACAGGGGGTAACAGATACGCAGTATTTT.

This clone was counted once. CDR3 sequence reads: CASSQNRDGYTF. The CDR3 bases are TGTGCCAGCAGCCAGAACAGGGACGGCTACACCTTC. This chain connects TRBV4-2 to TRBJ1-2; possible D gene TRBD1, 6 bases. The V and J ends lost 3 bases and 8 bases respectively, with 10 bases between them. Germline CDR1 and CDR2: LGHNA and YNFKEQ. The CDR3 spans 12 residues.

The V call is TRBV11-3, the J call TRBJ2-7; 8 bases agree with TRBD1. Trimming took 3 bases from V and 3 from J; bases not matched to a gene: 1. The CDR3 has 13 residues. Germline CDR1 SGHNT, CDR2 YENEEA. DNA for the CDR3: TGTGCCAGCAGCTTGACAGGGGACTACGAGCAGTACTTC. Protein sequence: CASSLTGDYEQYF.

The CDR3 protein is CAWSPQVQETQYF. For the CDR3, the DNA is TGTGCCTGGAGTCCACAGGTCCAAGAGACCCAGTACTTC. The chain recombines TRBV30 with TRBJ2-5; tentatively, D is TRBD1 (5 bases). Trimming took off 2 bases at V and 1 base at J, with 8 bases between the two ends. CDR3 size: 13 residues. CDR1 and CDR2 from the germline V gene are GTSNPN and SVGIG (reference sequence).

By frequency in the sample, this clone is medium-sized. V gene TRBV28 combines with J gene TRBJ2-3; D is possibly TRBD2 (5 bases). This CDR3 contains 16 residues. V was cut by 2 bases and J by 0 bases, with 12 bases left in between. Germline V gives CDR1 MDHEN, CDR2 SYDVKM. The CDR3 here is CASSLIQRLSTDTQYF. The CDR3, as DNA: TGTGCCAGCAGTTTAATTCAGCGGCTCAGCACAGATACGCAGTATTTT.

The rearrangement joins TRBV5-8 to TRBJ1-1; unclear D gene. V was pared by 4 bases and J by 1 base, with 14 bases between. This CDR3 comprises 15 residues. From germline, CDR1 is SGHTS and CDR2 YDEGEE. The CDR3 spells CASSAGLSPNTEAFF. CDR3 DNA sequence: TGTGCCAGCAGCGCAGGACTCTCCCCGAACACTGAAGCTTTCTTT.

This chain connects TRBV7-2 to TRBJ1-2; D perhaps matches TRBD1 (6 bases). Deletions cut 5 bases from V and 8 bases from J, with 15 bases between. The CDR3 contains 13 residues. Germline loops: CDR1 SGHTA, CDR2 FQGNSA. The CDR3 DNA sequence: TGTGCCAGCAGCCGCTCGGGGGGGACAGGCTACACCTTC. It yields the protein CASSRSGGTGYTF.

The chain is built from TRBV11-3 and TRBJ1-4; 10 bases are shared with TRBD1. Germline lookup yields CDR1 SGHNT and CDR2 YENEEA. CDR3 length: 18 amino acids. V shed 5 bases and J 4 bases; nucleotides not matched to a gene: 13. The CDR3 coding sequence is TGTGCCAGCAGCCGAACATCTTGGGACAGGGGAAATAATGAAAAACTGTTTTTT. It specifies CASSRTSWDRGNNEKLFF. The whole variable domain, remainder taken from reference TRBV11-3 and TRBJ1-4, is EAGVVQSPRYKIIEKKQPVAFWCNPISGHNTLYWYLQNLGQGPELLIRYENEEAVDDSQLPKDRFSAERLKGVDSTLKIQPAELGDSAVYLCASSRTSWDRGNNEKLFFGSGTQLSVL.

In nucleotides, the CDR3 is TGTGCCAGTAGGAAACGACAGGCCTTTAGCAATCAGCCCCAGCATTTT. As protein: CASRKRQAFSNQPQHF. This rearrangement joins TRBV19 to TRBJ1-5; maybe TRBD1 (6 bases). V lost 6 bases and J 0 bases, leaving 15 bases between the germline ends. The V gene's germline CDR1 is LNHDA and CDR2 SQIVND (reference sequence). This CDR3 region has 16 residues.

CDR3 region: CASSLGGDTQYF. As DNA, the CDR3 is TGTGCCAGCAGTTTAGGCGGGGATACGCAGTATTTT. The chain combines TRBV12-3 or TRBV12-4 with TRBJ2-3, with a tentative D call TRBD2 (5 bases). The CDR3 runs 12 residues. Trimming took off 1 base at V and 6 bases at J, with 5 bases between the two ends.

As DNA, the CDR3 is TGTGCCAGCAGCTTCCCTACGCCTCTTAACAATGAGCAGTTCTTC. Translation gives CASSFPTPLNNEQFF. The J gene is TRBJ2-1, the V gene TRBV7-9; D is unclear. The CDR3 has 15 residues. Germline V gives CDR1 SEHNR, CDR2 FQNEAQ (reference sequence). The germline V and J ends were trimmed by 3 bases and 5 bases, with 14 bases remaining between them. Filled out from reference TRBV7-9 and TRBJ2-1, the complete variable domain reads DTGVSQNPRHKITKRGQNVTFRCDPISEHNRLYWYRQTLGQGPEFLTYFQNEAQLEKSRLLSDRFSAERPKGSFSTLEIQRTEQGDSAMYLCASSFPTPLNNEQFFGPGTRLTVL.